This T cell receptor (beta chain) was recorded in a study of Tregs in tolerant kidney transplant recipients. Study as a whole: The nonmyeloablative bone marrow transplants came from related graft donors, with transient mixed chimerism. Study-wide findings and caveats: For some patients, primers changed over time, blocking nucleotide-level comparison. Validation in larger populations is needed because few patients were studied.

Comment on this clone: The antigen remains unidentified.

Unstimulated Tregs (CD4+CD25+CD127-) and CD4+CD25- non-Tregs were sorted from PBMCs. Produced via immunoSEQ multiplex PCR; TCRdb's table is partial and in-frame only. Of around 70,000 clones listed, 80% to 95% are singletons. CDR3 length equals 12 residues. V gave up 5 bases and J gave up 8 bases, with 9 bases separating them. Germline lookup yields CDR1 LGHNA and CDR2 YSLEER. This chain joins TRBV4-3 and TRBJ2-2; unclear D gene. Sequences were derived from CD8+ T cells from blood, sampled before the transplant. This clonotype originated in a human donor who received a combined kidney and bone marrow transplant. The CDR3 is CASSGLTGELFF. CDR3 DNA: TGCGCCAGCAGCGGGCTAACTGGGGAGCTGTTTTTT.